The T cell receptor beta chain under discussion was sequenced for a study of shared clonotypes between healthy human individuals. Both subsets, CD45RA+ naive and CD45RA-negative memory, were split from the CD4+ cells. The CDR3 consists of 15 residues. V was pared by 5 bases and J by 4 bases, with 18 bases between. Germline CDR1 SEHNR, CDR2 FQNEAQ (reference sequence). Libraries were prepared by immunoSEQ multiplex PCR; TCRdb keeps only in-frame clonotypes and omits some of them. The sample records more than 850,000 clones, approximately 80% being singletons. The sequenced material came from memory CD4+ T cells from PBMCs. Regarding subset: CD45RA-negative fraction. The sequence came from a man between 18 and 35 years old in good health. Some clones in this sample may be carry-over from other donors' samples. The chain is built from TRBV7-9 and TRBJ2-7, with D possibly being TRBD2 (6 bases). DNA of the CDR3: TGTGCCAGCAGCATTAGCGGTGAGGCAAGGTACGAGCAGTACTTC. It is translated as CASSISGEARYEQYF.